The clone carrying this T cell receptor (beta chain) was seen many times. The sample belongs to a study of T-cell reconstitution after alpha-beta-depleted transplantation in children. Researchers prepared the TCRbeta library using unique molecular identifiers, the study reports. TCRdb re-analysed the PCR reads in MiXCR, keeping a single row per CDR3 protein. The table shows approximately 640,000 distinct CDR3 sequences, with about 15% occurring only once. V lost 0 bases to trimming and J lost 8 bases, with 7 bases between them. This CDR3 comprises 11 residues. In germline, CDR1 is SQVTM, CDR2 ANQGSEA.

V is TRBV29-1 and J is TRBJ1-2; D ambiguous. The sequencing used PBMCs from the stem cell graft donor, collected from the stem cell graft. The receptor comes from a human donor who donated a stem cell graft to a child with acute myeloid leukemia. DNA for the CDR3: TGCAGCGTTGAAGATCTGGGCGGCTACACCTTC. It encodes CSVEDLGGYTF.